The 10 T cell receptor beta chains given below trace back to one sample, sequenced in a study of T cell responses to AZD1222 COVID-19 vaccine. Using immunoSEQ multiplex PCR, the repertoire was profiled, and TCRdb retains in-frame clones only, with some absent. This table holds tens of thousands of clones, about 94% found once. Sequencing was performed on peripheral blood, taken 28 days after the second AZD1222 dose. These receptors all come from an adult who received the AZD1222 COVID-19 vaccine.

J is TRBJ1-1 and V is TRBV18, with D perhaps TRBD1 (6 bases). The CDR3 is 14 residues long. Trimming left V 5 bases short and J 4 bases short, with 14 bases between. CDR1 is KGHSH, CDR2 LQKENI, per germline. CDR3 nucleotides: TGTGCCAGCTCAATCTCAGGGGCGGGCACTGAAGCTTTCTTT. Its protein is CASSISGAGTEAFF.

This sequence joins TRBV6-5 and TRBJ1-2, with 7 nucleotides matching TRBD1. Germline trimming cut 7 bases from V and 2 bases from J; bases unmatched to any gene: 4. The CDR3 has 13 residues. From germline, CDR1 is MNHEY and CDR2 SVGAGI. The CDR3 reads CASKPTGNYGYTF. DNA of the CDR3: TGTGCCAGCAAACCGACAGGGAACTATGGCTACACCTTC.

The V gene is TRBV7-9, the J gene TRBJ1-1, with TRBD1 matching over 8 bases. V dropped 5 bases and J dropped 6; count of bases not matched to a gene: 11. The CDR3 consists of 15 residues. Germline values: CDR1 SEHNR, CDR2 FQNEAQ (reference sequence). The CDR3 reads CASSPQQGGNAEAFF. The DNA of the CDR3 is TGTGCCAGCAGCCCCCAACAGGGGGGTAATGCTGAAGCTTTCTTT.

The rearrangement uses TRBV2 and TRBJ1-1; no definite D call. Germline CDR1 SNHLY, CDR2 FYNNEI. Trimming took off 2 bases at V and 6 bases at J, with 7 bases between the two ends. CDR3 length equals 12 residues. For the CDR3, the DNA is TGTGCCAGCAGTGAAAGCAGGTCTGAAGCTTTCTTT. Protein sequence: CASSESRSEAFF.

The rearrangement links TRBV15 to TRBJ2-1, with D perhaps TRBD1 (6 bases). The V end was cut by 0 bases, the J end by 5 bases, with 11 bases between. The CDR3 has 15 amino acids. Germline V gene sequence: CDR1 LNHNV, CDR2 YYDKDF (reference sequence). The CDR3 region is CATSREVGGNNEQFF. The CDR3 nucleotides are TGTGCCACCAGCAGAGAGGTAGGGGGAAACAATGAGCAGTTCTTC. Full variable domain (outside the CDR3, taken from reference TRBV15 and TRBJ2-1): DAMVIQNPRYQVTQFGKPVTLSCSQTLNHNVMYWYQQKSSQAPKLLFHYYDKDFNNEADTPDNFQSRRPNTSFCFLDIRSPGLGDTAMYLCATSREVGGNNEQFFGPGTRLTVL.

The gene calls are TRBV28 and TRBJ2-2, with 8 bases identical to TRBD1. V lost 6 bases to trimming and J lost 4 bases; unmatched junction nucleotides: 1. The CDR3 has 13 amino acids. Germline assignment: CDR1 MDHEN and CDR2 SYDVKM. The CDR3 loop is CASSTGGTGELFF. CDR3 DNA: TGTGCCAGCAGCACAGGGGGCACCGGGGAGCTGTTTTTT.

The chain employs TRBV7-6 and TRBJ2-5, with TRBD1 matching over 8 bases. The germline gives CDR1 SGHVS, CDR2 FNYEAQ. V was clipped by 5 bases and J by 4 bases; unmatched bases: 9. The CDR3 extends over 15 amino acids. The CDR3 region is CASSQGQGRLETQYF. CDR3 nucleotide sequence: TGTGCCAGCAGCCAAGGACAGGGCCGGCTAGAGACCCAGTACTTC.

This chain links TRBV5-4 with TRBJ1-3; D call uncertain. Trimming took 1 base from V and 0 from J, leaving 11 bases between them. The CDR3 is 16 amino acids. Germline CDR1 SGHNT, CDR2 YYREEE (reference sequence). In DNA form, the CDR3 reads TGTGCCAGCAGCTTGATGGGGATGGGCTCTGGAAACACCATATATTTT. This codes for CASSLMGMGSGNTIYF.

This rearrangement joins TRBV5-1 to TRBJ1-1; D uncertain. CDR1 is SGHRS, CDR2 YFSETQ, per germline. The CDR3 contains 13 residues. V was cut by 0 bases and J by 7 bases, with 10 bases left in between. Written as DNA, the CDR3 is TGCGCCAGCAGCTTGGATAGTGCCGGTGAAGCTTTCTTT. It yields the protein CASSLDSAGEAFF.

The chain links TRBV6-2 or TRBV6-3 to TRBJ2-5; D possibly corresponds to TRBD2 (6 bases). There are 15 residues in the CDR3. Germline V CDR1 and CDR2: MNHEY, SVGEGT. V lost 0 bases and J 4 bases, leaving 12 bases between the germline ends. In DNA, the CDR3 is TGTGCCAGCAGTTACTCCGGACCCGGGGGAGAGACCCAGTACTTC. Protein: CASSYSGPGGETQYF.